This TCR beta chain was identified in a study of blood T cell repertoires in COVID-19 (dated by TCRdb to about 2020). General notes on the study: Samples from collaborators originated in the United States, Italy and Spain and spanned both the acute and convalescent phases of COVID-19. The material from the prospective study consisted of cDNA or gDNA derived from T cells, B-cell-depleted T cells, or PBMCs. The dataset comprised deeply sampled blood TCRbeta repertoires from subjects exposed to, actively infected with, or recovered from COVID-19. The repertoires were released in a freely available public database meant as a resource for research on the immune response to SARS-CoV-2. The samples were drawn from the first 160 participants of the ongoing ImmuneRACE study and from about 1,200 subjects provided by 6 global collaborators. Sample metadata almost always included a de-identified subject ID, COVID-19 status, age in years and sex. HLA class I and class II types, where available, came from metadata supplied by the sample provider rather than from assay-based typing.

Reading from cysteine to phenylalanine, the CDR3 counts 15 amino acids. The entry retains the CDR3 DNA only, 45 bases that are in frame from base 1. CDR1 KGHSH and CDR2 LQKENI are derived from the germline V gene. V lost 6 bases and J lost 0 bases; the stretch between them is 12 bases long. Points on this clone: The target of this receptor is not known. Base qualities are not provided; no much larger clone lies one nucleotide away.

Participants in the prospective study were enrolled through a virtual design, were aged roughly 18 to 100 years, and lived in 24 United States geographic areas. To assign participants to cohorts, the prospective study relied on clinical history that participants themselves reported in a screening survey and a study questionnaire. In the prospective study, whole blood, serum and a nasopharyngeal or oropharyngeal swab were collected from each participant by mobile phlebotomists. Participants in the prospective study had the option to provide additional blood draws and questionnaires over a roughly two-month period. Prospective study blood samples were shipped either frozen or at room temperature before DNA extraction. TCRbeta CDR3 regions were amplified from genomic DNA by means of the immunoSEQ Assay, a bias-controlled multiplex PCR. In the paper's pipeline: The number of nucleated cells in each sample was estimated from the amplification of reference gene primers within the assay. To quantify the absolute abundance of each unique TCRbeta CDR3 rearrangement, sequence reads were collapsed and filtered. For each sample, productive Simpson clonality was calculated by taking the square root of Simpson's diversity index across productive rearrangements. What TCRdb holds here is the immuneACCESS table cut down to in-frame rearrangements. Part of the clones is not present; checked against another copy, under half of the missing clones reflect an unresolved V gene, and the others are unexplained. That table is the source of V, J and clone size, and D and trimming were worked out from the DNA. This sample lists 200,000 to 250,000 clones; 88% were detected once. Of the sample, about 14% falls within the top ten clones.

What the work shows at the level of the full study, not this receptor alone: How much clinical and demographic metadata was included differed by source and by participant, and the metadata was provided uncurated.

Sample: PBMCs or T cells enriched from blood (not recorded which). The V and J genes are TRBV18 and TRBJ1-5, and perhaps TRBD1 as D gene, on 6 matching bases. This sequence originates from a woman aged 50 to 60 with acute COVID-19. The sequenced DNA: TGTGCCAGCTCTTCCGGACAGAATAGCAATCAGCCCCAGCATTTT. Translated, this is CASSSGQNSNQPQHF.